The following is a T cell receptor beta chain sequence with its context. Trimming took off 2 bases at V and 5 bases at J, with 12 bases between the two ends. CDR1 and CDR2 from the germline V gene are MNHEY and SVGAGI. This CDR3 has 14 amino acids. Patients of the Seattle cohort, enrolled during active infection, were followed longitudinally. This sample stems from a study of blood T cell repertoires in COVID-19. Study-wide background: Sites in the United States, Italy and Spain provided acute and convalescent COVID-19 samples. Sources were T cells, B-cell-depleted T cells, or PBMCs; the material itself was cDNA or gDNA.

Source study methods: The authors estimated nucleated cell counts from reference gene primer amplification. The method was immunoSEQ multiplex PCR; TCRdb's version includes in-frame clones alone and lacks a portion of them. From that table come the V and J calls and clone size; the DNA was used to work out D and trimming. The data contain about 130,000 clones, about nine tenths of them singletons. Sequenced sample: peripheral blood. The TCR was taken from a woman aged 70 to 79 with COVID-19, enrolled during active disease. The V and J genes are TRBV6-5 and TRBJ2-5, with D hard to call. This chain's CDR3 is CASSYGVLRETQYF. CDR3 DNA: TGTGCCAGCAGTTACGGAGTCCTGAGGGAGACCCAGTACTTC.